This TCR beta chain came from a study of radiotherapy plus CTLA-4 blockade in lung cancer. Study at large: Objective responses emerged in 15% to 20% of patients, and 30% to 40% attained disease control. Study results and limitations: With interferon-beta, early dynamics of blood T cell clones were reported to best predict response. Clones of tumor-derived TCRs expanded in blood after radiotherapy plus ipilimumab.

The assay was immunoSEQ multiplex PCR, and TCRdb's table has in-frame clones only and misses some. The sample lists about 68,000 clones; roughly 78% were seen once. The CDR3 covers 17 residues. With 5 bases removed from V and 0 bases from J, the gap between germline ends came to 17 bases. CDR1 and CDR2 (germline): SEHNR, FQNEAQ (reference sequence). There are a few counts of this clone. What it binds is unknown. The material sequenced was peripheral blood, taken from a patient treated with radiotherapy plus ipilimumab. This chain uses TRBV7-9 with TRBJ2-1; perhaps TRBD2 as D (5 bases). The sequence was collected from a human donor with non-small cell lung cancer who had a complete response to radiotherapy plus ipilimumab. The CDR3 sequence is CASSNLGSGTSYNEQFF. For the CDR3, the DNA is TGTGCCAGCAGCAACCTTGGGAGCGGTACCTCCTACAATGAGCAGTTCTTC.